The next 27 T cell receptor beta chains were all read from a single sample in a study of Graves' ophthalmopathy and Graves' hyperthyroidism. RNA served as the template for amplifying TCR beta CDR3 regions. First-round RT-PCR with HTBI primers preceded a second-round multiplex PCR. TCRdb reanalysed the multiplex PCR reads using MiXCR and keeps one entry per CDR3 protein. The top ten hold more than 9.5% of the sample, which has approximately 1.2 million distinct CDR3 sequences, 35% to 40% seen once. Sequenced sample: peripheral blood or thyroid tissue (not recorded which). All receptors derive from an adult man with Graves' hyperthyroidism.

Ten or more counts support this clonotype. CDR3 region: CASSGGLILYGYTF. Written as DNA, the CDR3 is TGTGCCAGTAGTGGAGGGCTAATACTCTATGGCTACACCTTC. V is TRBV19 and J is TRBJ1-2, with D unclear. The V gene lost 5 bases and the J gene lost 4 bases, with 14 bases spanning the gap. This CDR3 is 14 amino acids long. Germline V gives CDR1 LNHDA, CDR2 SQIVND (reference sequence).

J is TRBJ2-7 and V is TRBV2, with TRBD1 identical over 7 bases. J lost 1 base, V lost 5 bases, and 5 bases had no gene match. The CDR3 length is 14 residues. Germline assignment: CDR1 SNHLY and CDR2 FYNNEI. The CDR3 here is CASSFQGVSYEQYF. The CDR3 coding sequence is TGTGCCAGCAGTTTCCAGGGGGTATCCTACGAGCAGTACTTC. Complete variable domain (other parts from reference TRBV2 and TRBJ2-7): EPEVTQTPSHQVTQMGQEVILRCVPISNHLYFYWYRQILGQKVEFLVSFYNNEISEKSEIFDDQFSVERPDGSNFTLKIRSTKLEDSAMYFCASSFQGVSYEQYFGPGTRLTVT.

This clonotype has a count of ten or more. This chain joins TRBV20-1 and TRBJ2-7; TRBD2 matches 10 bases. J gave up 3 bases and V 3 bases, and 2 bases lay outside the gene matches. The CDR3 runs to 13 residues. Germline CDR1 DFQATT, CDR2 SNEGSKA (reference sequence). The CDR3 sequence: CSASGLADYEQYF. The CDR3 region has the DNA TGCAGTGCTAGCGGACTAGCGGACTACGAGCAGTACTTC.

The chain couples TRBV9 to TRBJ2-3, with 8 bases identical to TRBD2. V gave up 4 bases and J gave up 4 bases; unmatched junction bases: 8. Germline CDR1 and CDR2: SGDLS and YYNGEE. The CDR3 is made up of 15 amino acids. CDR3 sequence: CASSLQAGAADTQYF. The CDR3 region has the DNA TGTGCCAGCAGCTTACAAGCGGGAGCGGCAGATACGCAGTATTTT.

The chain recombines TRBV6-5 with TRBJ1-6; a possible D gene is TRBD1 (6 bases). Germline V CDR1 and CDR2: MNHEY, SVGAGI. The CDR3 has 14 amino acids. Trimming took off 10 bases at V and 7 bases at J, with 17 bases between the two ends. The CDR3 is CATEGGAWNSPLHF. The DNA of the CDR3 is TGTGCCACAGAAGGGGGGGCTTGGAATTCACCCCTCCACTTT.

This chain links TRBV5-4 with TRBJ2-7; D not resolved. Germline V lookup: CDR1 SGHNT, CDR2 YYREEE (reference sequence). V was trimmed by 1 base and J by 3 bases, leaving 11 bases between them. CDR3 length: 14 amino acids. Here the CDR3 reads CASSLNAAHYEQYF. CDR3 in DNA: TGTGCCAGCAGCTTGAACGCGGCCCACTACGAGCAGTACTTC.

Details on this clonotype: The junction departs from germline at one end; a sequencing error may be responsible. This chain connects TRBV2 to TRBJ2-1; 10 nucleotides match TRBD1. Germline V gene lookup returns CDR1 SNHLY and CDR2 FYNNEI. The CDR3 covers 14 residues. The CDR3 DNA sequence: TGTGCCAGCTTCCGGGACAGGGGCTACGATGAGCAGTTCTTC. This encodes CASFRDRGYDEQFF.

This clonotype has ten or more counts. The chain links TRBV20-1 to TRBJ2-2, with 10 bases that match TRBD1. The CDR3 has 13 residues. Unmatched junction bases numbered 5, after V lost 6 bases and J lost 7 bases. Per germline, CDR1 DFQATT and CDR2 SNEGSKA (reference sequence). CDR3 in DNA: TGCAGTGCACGGGACAGGGGTTTCGGGGAGCTGTTTTTT. Its protein product is CSARDRGFGELFF.

The chain is built from TRBV6-4 and TRBJ1-4, with D unclear. Per the germline V gene, CDR1 is MRHNA and CDR2 is SNTAGT. V shed 6 bases and J shed 8 bases, with 13 bases lying between them. The CDR3 consists of 13 residues. The CDR3 nucleotides read TGTGCCAGCAGCGCCGATCCTGGGGAAAAACTGTTTTTT. It translates to CASSADPGEKLFF.

On this clonotype: A much larger clone differs from this one at a single base, so this may be a read error. V gene TRBV5-4 combines with J gene TRBJ1-2; 7 bases are shared with TRBD1. Germline CDR1 and CDR2: SGHNT and YYREEE (reference sequence). The CDR3 covers 14 residues. The DNA for the CDR3 is TGTGCCGGCAGCTTCGGACAGGCAAACTATGGCTACACCTTC. Translation: CAGSFGQANYGYTF.

This rearrangement joins TRBV6-5 to TRBJ2-2, with no clear D. Germline CDR1 MNHEY, CDR2 SVGAGI. V lost 2 bases, J lost 9 bases, and 7 bases lay in between. The CDR3 length is 12 residues. The CDR3 loop reads CASSYGVRELFF. The CDR3 DNA reads as TGTGCCAGCAGTTACGGGGTGAGGGAGCTGTTTTTT.

This clonotype showed up many times. The chain recombines TRBV20-1 with TRBJ1-5, with 7 bases fitting TRBD1. CDR1 and CDR2 (germline): DFQATT, SNEGSKA (reference sequence). The junction had 9 bases not matched to a gene; V was cut back by 5 bases and J by 2 bases. The CDR3 is 15 amino acids. The CDR3 loop reads CSASRQGRGNQPQHF. CDR3 nucleotide sequence: TGCAGTGCTTCACGACAGGGAAGGGGCAATCAGCCCCAGCATTTT.

This clonotype appeared a few times. This chain joins TRBV11-2 and TRBJ2-7; D gene unclear. The CDR3 loop spans 13 amino acids. V shed 1 base and J shed 4 bases, with 8 bases lying between them. Germline CDR1 SGHAT, CDR2 FQNNGV. The CDR3 DNA sequence: TGTGCCAGCAGCTTAGGTCCCGAGTACGAGCAGTACTTC. As protein: CASSLGPEYEQYF.

This clonotype was seen ten or more times. This rearrangement joins TRBV20-1 to TRBJ1-5; unclear D gene. CDR1 and CDR2 from the germline V gene are DFQATT and SNEGSKA (reference sequence). Trimming took off 5 bases at V and 1 base at J, with 18 bases between the two ends. This CDR3 comprises 16 residues. The CDR3, as DNA: TGCAGTGCTGACACGTTATCAGGAATAAGCAATCAGCCCCAGCATTTT. This codes for CSADTLSGISNQPQHF.

The sample holds many counts of this clonotype. The rearrangement links TRBV7-9 to TRBJ1-5; TRBD1 is a possible D gene (5 bases). CDR3 size: 14 residues. The germline V gene encodes CDR1 SEHNR and CDR2 FQNEAQ (reference sequence). With 5 bases removed from V and 5 bases from J, the gap between germline ends came to 13 bases. CDR3 sequence: CASSRDGRYQPQHF. CDR3 nucleotide sequence: TGTGCCAGCAGCCGGGACGGTAGATATCAGCCCCAGCATTTT.

This clonotype was recorded at least ten times. The V call is TRBV7-2, the J call TRBJ2-5, with 8 bases identical to TRBD1. The CDR3 has 16 amino acids. After removal of 4 bases from V and 2 bases from J, the junction contained 9 bases not matched to a gene. CDR1 and CDR2 from the germline V gene are SGHTA and FQGNSA. The CDR3 DNA is TGTGCCAGCAGCTACAAAGGGACAGGAACTCAAGAGACCCAGTACTTC. Translating it yields CASSYKGTGTQETQYF. Looking up the rest from reference TRBV7-2 and TRBJ2-5 gives the full variable domain: GAGVSQSPSNKVTEKGKDVELRCDPISGHTALYWYRQSLGQGLEFLIYFQGNSAPDKSGLPSDRFSAERTGGSVSTLTIQRTQQEDSAVYLCASSYKGTGTQETQYFGPGTRLLVL.

The gene calls are TRBV19 and TRBJ1-2, with D hard to call. CDR1 is LNHDA, CDR2 SQIVND, per germline (reference sequence). The CDR3 spans 16 residues. Trimming shortened V by 6 bases and J by 0 bases, and 17 bases separated the two germline ends. The CDR3 DNA is TGTGCCAGTAGCTTGGCAGGCTCCACCACTAACTATGGCTACACCTTC. It encodes CASSLAGSTTNYGYTF.

Many counts were recorded for this clonotype. The rearrangement joins TRBV11-2 to TRBJ1-2, with 11 bases aligning to TRBD1. The CDR3 is made up of 15 amino acids. The J segment lost 8 bases and the V segment lost 4 bases, leaving 9 bases of the junction unmatched. Germline CDR1 SGHAT, CDR2 FQNNGV. The CDR3 bases are TGTGCCAGCAGCTCTCCGGGACAGGGGGTCTCCGGCTACACCTTC. Amino acids: CASSSPGQGVSGYTF.

This clonotype was counted ten times or more. The chain is built from TRBV29-1 and TRBJ2-2; 7 positions agree with TRBD2. Germline V CDR1 and CDR2: SQVTM, ANQGSEA. V dropped 5 bases and J dropped 0; count of bases not matched to a gene: 3. This CDR3 comprises 14 residues. The CDR3 coding sequence is TGCAGCGTTAGCGGGGTGGCGAACACCGGGGAGCTGTTTTTT. Its translation: CSVSGVANTGELFF.

The V gene is TRBV12-3 or TRBV12-4, the J gene TRBJ1-3; D is unresolved. This CDR3 contains 14 residues. The V and J ends lost 4 bases and 4 bases respectively, with 11 bases between them. The CDR3 bases are TGTGCCAGCAGTTCCTGGGAATCGGGAAACACCATATATTTT. Translated, it gives CASSSWESGNTIYF.

CDR3 nucleotides: TGTGCCAGTAAAAAAGGGGCCCTGGGGTCGAACACTGAAGCTTTCTTT. Protein: CASKKGALGSNTEAFF. This rearrangement joins TRBV19 to TRBJ1-1, with D possibly being TRBD1 (5 bases). V lost 7 bases and J lost 1, with 19 bases in between. Germline loops: CDR1 LNHDA, CDR2 SQIVND (reference sequence). The CDR3 runs to 16 residues.

This clonotype was seen a few times. The chain links TRBV20-1 to TRBJ2-5, with 7 bases that match TRBD2. Germline lookup yields CDR1 DFQATT and CDR2 SNEGSKA (reference sequence). V shed 7 bases, J shed 5 bases, and the junction held 13 bases outside the gene matches. The CDR3 has 14 residues. This CDR3 reads CSGGGTTPRETQYF. The CDR3 DNA reads TGCAGTGGGGGCGGGACTACCCCCAGGGAGACCCAGTACTTC.

Comment on this clonotype: The junction departs from germline at one end; a sequencing error may be responsible. J is TRBJ2-5 and V is TRBV10-3, with no clear D. The CDR3 is made up of 14 amino acids. Germline V gives CDR1 ENHRY, CDR2 SYGVKD. The CDR3 sequence is CASSYAASKGTQYF. CDR3 sequence (DNA): TGTGCCAGCAGTTATGCCGCGTCAAAAGGTACCCAGTACTTC.

In its sample, this clonotype was seen many times. The chain carries TRBV2 and TRBJ2-7, with 8 bases identical to TRBD1. The CDR3 has 14 residues. After removal of 5 bases from V and 6 bases from J, the junction contained 9 bases not matched to a gene. The germline CDR1 and CDR2 sequences are SNHLY and FYNNEI. This CDR3 is CASSIGQGKVEQYF. In nucleotides, the CDR3 is TGTGCCAGCAGTATAGGACAGGGTAAGGTCGAGCAGTACTTC.

The V call is TRBV9, the J call TRBJ1-4; D is undetermined. Germline CDR1 reads SGDLS; CDR2 reads YYNGEE. This CDR3 region has 15 residues. V dropped 0 bases and J dropped 6 bases, with 12 bases sitting between them. The CDR3 region has the DNA TGTGCCAGCAGCGTAGGGACCAGGCTCGATGAAAAACTGTTTTTT. Encoded protein: CASSVGTRLDEKLFF.

At least ten counts were recorded for this clonotype. The chain couples TRBV12-3 or TRBV12-4 to TRBJ1-6; possible D gene TRBD1, 6 bases. This CDR3 is 17 amino acids long. Trimming left V 5 bases short and J 0 bases short, with 14 bases between. Written as DNA, the CDR3 is TGTGCCAGCAGTCCGCGGACAGCTAGCTCCTATAATTCACCCCTCCACTTT. This codes for CASSPRTASSYNSPLHF.

Concerning this clonotype: The CDR3 ends on some other residue instead of the conserved phenylalanine or tryptophan, so this is likely a read error. The chain carries TRBV6-6 and TRBJ1-1; D is ambiguous. V was pared by 5 bases and J by 1 base, with 8 bases between. The CDR3 sequence is 13 residues long. CDR1 and CDR2 from the germline V gene are MNHNY and SVGAGI (reference sequence). The CDR3 spells CASSGRANTEAFL. DNA of the CDR3: TGTGCCAGCAGTGGTCGGGCGAACACTGAAGCTTTCCTT.